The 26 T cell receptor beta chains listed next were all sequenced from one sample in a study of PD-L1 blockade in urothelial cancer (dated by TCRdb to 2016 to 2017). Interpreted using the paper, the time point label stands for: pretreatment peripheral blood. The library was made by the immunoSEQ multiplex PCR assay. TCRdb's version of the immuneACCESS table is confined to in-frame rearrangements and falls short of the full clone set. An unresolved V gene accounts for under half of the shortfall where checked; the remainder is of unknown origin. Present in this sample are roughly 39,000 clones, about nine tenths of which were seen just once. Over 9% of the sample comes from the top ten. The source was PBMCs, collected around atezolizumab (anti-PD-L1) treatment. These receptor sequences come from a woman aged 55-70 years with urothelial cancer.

The CDR3 region is CASSNRTGIGGYTF. CDR3 DNA sequence: TGCGCCAGCAGCAACCGGACGGGAATTGGGGGCTACACCTTC. This rearrangement joins TRBV5-1 to TRBJ1-2, with D uncertain. This CDR3 contains 14 residues. Trimming stripped 4 bases from V and 8 bases from J, with 18 bases between. Germline values: CDR1 SGHRS, CDR2 YFSETQ.

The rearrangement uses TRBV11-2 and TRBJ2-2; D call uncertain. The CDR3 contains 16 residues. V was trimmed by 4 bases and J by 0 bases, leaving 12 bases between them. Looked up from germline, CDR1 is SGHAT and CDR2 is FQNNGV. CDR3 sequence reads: CASSSFGGANTGELFF. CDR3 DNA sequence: TGTGCCAGCAGCTCCTTCGGCGGAGCGAACACCGGGGAGCTGTTTTTT.

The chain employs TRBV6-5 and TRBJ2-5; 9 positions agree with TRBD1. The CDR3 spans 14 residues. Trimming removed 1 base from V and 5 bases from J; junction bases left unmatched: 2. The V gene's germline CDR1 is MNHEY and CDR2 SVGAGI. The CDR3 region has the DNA TGTGCCAGCAGTTACTTGACAGGGGGGGAGACCCAGTACTTC. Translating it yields CASSYLTGGETQYF.

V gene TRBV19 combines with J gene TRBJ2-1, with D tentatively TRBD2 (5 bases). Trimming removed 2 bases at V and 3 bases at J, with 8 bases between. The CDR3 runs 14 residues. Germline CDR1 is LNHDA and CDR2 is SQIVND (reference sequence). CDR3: CASSIRADYNEQFF. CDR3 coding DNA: TGTGCCAGTAGTATACGAGCGGACTACAATGAGCAGTTCTTC.

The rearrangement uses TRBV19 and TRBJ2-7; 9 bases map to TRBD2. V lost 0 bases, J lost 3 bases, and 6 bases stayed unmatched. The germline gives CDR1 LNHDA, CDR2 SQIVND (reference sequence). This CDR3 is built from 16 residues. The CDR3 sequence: CASSIELGLANYEQYF. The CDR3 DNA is TGTGCCAGTAGTATAGAATTGGGACTAGCAAACTACGAGCAGTACTTC.

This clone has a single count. The CDR3 coding sequence is TGTGCCAGCTCACCGGTAGGACAGGGCGTAAAGAACACTGAAGCTTTCTTT. Its protein product is CASSPVGQGVKNTEAFF. The gene calls are TRBV18 and TRBJ1-1; 8 bases are a match to TRBD1. CDR3 length equals 17 residues. CDR1 and CDR2 (germline): KGHSH, LQKENI. With V trimmed by 3 bases and J by 1 base, 10 bases remained unmatched.

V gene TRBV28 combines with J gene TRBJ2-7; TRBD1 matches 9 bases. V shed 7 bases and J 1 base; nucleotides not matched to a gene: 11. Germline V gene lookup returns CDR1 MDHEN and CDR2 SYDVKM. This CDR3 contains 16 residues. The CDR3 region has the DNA TGTGCCAGCAACCCACCCGGACAGGGGAAATCCTACGAGCAGTACTTC. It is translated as CASNPPGQGKSYEQYF.

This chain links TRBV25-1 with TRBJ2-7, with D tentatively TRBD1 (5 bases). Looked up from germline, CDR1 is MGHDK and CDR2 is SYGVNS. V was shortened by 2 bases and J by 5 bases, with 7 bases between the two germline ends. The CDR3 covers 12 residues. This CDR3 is CASSEQGDEQYF. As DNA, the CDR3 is TGTGCCAGCAGTGAACAGGGCGACGAGCAGTACTTC.

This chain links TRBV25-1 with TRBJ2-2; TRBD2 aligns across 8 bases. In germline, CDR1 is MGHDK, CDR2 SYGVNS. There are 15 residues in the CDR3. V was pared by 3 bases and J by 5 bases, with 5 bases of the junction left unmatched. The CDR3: CASSEPGTRTGELFF. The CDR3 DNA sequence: TGTGCCAGCAGTGAGCCTGGGACTAGAACCGGGGAGCTGTTTTTT.

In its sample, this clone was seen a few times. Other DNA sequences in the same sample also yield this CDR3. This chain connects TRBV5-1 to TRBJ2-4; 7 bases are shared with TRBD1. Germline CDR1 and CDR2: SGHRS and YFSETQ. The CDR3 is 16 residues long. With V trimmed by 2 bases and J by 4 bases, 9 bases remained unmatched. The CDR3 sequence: CASSFNLRDRKNIQYF. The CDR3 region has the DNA TGCGCCAGCAGCTTTAACCTCCGGGACAGAAAAAACATTCAGTACTTC. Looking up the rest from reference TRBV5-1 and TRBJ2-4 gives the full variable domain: KAGVTQTPRYLIKTRGQQVTLSCSPISGHRSVSWYQQTPGQGLQFLFEYFSETQRNKGNFPGRFSGRQFSNSRSEMNVSTLELGDSALYLCASSFNLRDRKNIQYFGAGTRLSVL.

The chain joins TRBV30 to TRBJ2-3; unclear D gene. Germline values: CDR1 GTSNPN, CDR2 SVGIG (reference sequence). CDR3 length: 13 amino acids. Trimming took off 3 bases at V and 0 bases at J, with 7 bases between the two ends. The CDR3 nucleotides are TGTGCCTGGAGCGCCACTAGCACAGATACGCAGTATTTT. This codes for CAWSATSTDTQYF.

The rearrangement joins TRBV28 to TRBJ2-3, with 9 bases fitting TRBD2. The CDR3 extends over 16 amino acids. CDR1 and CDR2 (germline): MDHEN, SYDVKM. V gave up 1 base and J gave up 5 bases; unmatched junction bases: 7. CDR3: CASSLSGLAVGDTQYF. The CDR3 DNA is TGTGCCAGCAGTTTATCGGGACTAGCTGTTGGAGATACGCAGTATTTT.

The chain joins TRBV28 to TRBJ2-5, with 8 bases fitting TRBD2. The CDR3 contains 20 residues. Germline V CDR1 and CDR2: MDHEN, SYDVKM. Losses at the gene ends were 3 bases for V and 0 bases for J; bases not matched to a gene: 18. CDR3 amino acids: CASSFLVQLAVTINQETQYF. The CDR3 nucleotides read TGTGCCAGCAGTTTTTTAGTTCAACTAGCGGTAACTATCAACCAAGAGACCCAGTACTTC.

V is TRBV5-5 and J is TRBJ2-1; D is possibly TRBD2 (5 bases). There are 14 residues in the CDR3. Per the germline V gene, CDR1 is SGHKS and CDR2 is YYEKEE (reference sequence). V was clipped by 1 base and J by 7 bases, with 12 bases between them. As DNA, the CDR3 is TGTGCCAGCAGCTTGTCAACTAGTAGAAATGAGCAGTTCTTC. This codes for CASSLSTSRNEQFF. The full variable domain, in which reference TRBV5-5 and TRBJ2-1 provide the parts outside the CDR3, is DAGVTQSPTHLIKTRGQQVTLRCSPISGHKSVSWYQQVLGQGPQFIFQYYEKEERGRGNFPDRFSARQFPNYSSELNVNALLLGDSALYLCASSLSTSRNEQFFGPGTRLTVL.

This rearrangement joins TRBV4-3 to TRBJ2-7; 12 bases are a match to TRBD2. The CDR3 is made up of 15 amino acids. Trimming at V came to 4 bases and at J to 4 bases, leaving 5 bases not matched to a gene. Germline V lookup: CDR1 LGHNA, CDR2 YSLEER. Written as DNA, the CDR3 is TGCGCCAGCAGCCTACAGGGACTAGCGGGTTACGAGCAGTACTTC. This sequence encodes CASSLQGLAGYEQYF.

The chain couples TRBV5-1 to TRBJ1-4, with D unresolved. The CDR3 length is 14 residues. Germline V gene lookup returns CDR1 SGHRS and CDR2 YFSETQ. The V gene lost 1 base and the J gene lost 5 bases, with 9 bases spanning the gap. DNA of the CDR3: TGCGCCAGCAGCTTGACGAGCCTAAATGAAAAACTGTTTTTT. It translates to CASSLTSLNEKLFF.

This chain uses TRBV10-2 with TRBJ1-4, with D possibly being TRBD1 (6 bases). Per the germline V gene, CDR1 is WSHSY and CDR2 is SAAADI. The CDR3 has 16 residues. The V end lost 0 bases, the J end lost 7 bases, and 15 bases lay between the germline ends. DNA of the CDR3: TGCGCCAGCAGTGAGTCGACTCCGGGGGGCGGTGAAAAACTGTTTTTT. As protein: CASSESTPGGGEKLFF.

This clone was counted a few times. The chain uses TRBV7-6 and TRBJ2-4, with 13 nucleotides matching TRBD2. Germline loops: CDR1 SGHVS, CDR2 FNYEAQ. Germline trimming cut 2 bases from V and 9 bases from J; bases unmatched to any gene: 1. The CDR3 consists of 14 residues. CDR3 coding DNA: TGTGCCAGCAGCTTAACTAGCGGGGGGGGCATTCAGTACTTC. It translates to CASSLTSGGGIQYF. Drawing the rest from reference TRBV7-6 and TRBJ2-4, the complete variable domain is GAGVSQSPRYKVTKRGQDVALRCDPISGHVSLYWYRQALGQGPEFLTYFNYEAQQDKSGLPNDRFSAERPEGSISTLTIQRTEQRDSAMYRCASSLTSGGGIQYFGAGTRLSVL.

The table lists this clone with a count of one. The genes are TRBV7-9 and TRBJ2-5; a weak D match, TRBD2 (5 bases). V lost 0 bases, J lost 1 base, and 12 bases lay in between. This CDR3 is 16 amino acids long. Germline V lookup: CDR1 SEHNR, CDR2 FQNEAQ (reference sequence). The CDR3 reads CASSLAIGLIQETQYF. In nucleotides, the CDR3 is TGTGCCAGCAGCTTAGCGATAGGACTGATCCAAGAGACCCAGTACTTC.

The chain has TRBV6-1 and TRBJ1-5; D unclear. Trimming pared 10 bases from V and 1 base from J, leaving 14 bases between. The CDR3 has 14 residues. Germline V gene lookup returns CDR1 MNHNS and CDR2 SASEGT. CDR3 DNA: TGTGCCACCCAGGCGGGCTTAAGCAATCAGCCCCAGCATTTT. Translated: CATQAGLSNQPQHF.

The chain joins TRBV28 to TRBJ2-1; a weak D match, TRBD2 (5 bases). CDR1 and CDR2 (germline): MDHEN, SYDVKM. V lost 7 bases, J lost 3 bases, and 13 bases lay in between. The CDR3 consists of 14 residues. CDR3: CASIRGGNYNEQFF. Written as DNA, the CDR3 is TGTGCCAGCATCCGGGGTGGAAACTACAATGAGCAGTTCTTC.

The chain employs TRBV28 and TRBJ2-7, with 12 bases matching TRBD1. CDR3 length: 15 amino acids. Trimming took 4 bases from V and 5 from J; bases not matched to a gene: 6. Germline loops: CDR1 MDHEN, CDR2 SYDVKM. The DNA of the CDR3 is TGTGCCAGCAGTTCCTCTGGGACAGGGGGCCACGAGCAGTACTTC. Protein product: CASSSSGTGGHEQYF.

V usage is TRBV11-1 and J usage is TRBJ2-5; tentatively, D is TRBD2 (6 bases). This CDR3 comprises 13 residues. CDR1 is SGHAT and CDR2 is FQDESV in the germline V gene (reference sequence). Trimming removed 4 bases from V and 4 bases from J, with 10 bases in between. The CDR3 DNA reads TGTGCCAGCAGCTCGGGACTCCGAGAGACCCAGTACTTC. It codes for CASSSGLRETQYF.

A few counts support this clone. CDR3 residues: CASTSAGLTYNEQFF. The CDR3 DNA sequence: TGTGCCAGCACCTCCGCGGGACTTACCTACAATGAGCAGTTCTTC. This sequence joins TRBV7-8 and TRBJ2-1, with D maybe TRBD2 (6 bases). Deletions cut 7 bases from V and 2 bases from J, with 15 bases between. The CDR3 is 15 residues long. Germline lookup yields CDR1 SGHVS and CDR2 FQNEAQ.

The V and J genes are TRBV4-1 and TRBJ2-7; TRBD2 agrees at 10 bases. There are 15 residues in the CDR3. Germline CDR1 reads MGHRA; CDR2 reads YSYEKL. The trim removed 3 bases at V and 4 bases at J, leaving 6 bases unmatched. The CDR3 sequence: CASSHYGTSEYEQYF. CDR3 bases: TGCGCCAGCAGCCATTATGGGACTAGCGAGTACGAGCAGTACTTC.

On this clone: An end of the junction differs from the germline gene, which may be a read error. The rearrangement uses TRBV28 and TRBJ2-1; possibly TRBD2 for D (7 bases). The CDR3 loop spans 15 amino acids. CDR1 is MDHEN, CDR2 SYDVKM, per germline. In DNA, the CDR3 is TGTGCCAACAGTCCCGGGGGGCGGACCTACAATGAGCAGTTCTTC. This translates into CANSPGGRTYNEQFF.